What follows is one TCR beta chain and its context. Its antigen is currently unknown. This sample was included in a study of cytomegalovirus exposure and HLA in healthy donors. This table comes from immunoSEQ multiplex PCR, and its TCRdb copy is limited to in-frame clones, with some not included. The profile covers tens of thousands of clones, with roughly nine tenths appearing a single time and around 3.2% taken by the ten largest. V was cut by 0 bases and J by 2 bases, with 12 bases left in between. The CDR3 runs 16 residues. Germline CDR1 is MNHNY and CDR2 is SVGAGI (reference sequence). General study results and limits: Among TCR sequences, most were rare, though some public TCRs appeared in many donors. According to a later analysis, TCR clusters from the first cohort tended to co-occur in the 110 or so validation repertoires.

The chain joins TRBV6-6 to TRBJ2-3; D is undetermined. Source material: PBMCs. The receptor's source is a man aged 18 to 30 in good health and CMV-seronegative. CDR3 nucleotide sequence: TGTGCCAGCAGTTACTCCGAGCCCCATTCCACAGATACGCAGTATTTT. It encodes CASSYSEPHSTDTQYF.